The clone carrying this TCR beta chain was counted between two and nine times. Its specificity is not known. Using its own MiXCR run on the 5' RACE reads, TCRdb lists one record per CDR3 protein. The sample lists 250,000 or so distinct CDR3 sequences; roughly 10% were seen once. This record comes from a study of T-cell memory formation after mild COVID-19. V was clipped by 4 bases and J by 7 bases, with 12 bases between them. Germline V CDR1 and CDR2: SGHRS, YFSETQ. CDR3 length equals 14 residues. Broader study findings: Memory sampled before infection contained some responding clones, suggesting cross-reactive memory joined.

The chain has TRBV5-1 and TRBJ1-6; D ambiguous. The sequence derives from a man between 18 and 35 years old who had mild COVID-19 (a few samples of this study predate the infection). Cell type and time point are not known. The sample was PBMCs or a T cell subset sorted from them (not recorded which). CDR3 amino acids: CASSPSPVNSPLHF. DNA for the CDR3: TGCGCCAGCAGCCCCAGCCCAGTGAATTCACCCCTCCACTTT.